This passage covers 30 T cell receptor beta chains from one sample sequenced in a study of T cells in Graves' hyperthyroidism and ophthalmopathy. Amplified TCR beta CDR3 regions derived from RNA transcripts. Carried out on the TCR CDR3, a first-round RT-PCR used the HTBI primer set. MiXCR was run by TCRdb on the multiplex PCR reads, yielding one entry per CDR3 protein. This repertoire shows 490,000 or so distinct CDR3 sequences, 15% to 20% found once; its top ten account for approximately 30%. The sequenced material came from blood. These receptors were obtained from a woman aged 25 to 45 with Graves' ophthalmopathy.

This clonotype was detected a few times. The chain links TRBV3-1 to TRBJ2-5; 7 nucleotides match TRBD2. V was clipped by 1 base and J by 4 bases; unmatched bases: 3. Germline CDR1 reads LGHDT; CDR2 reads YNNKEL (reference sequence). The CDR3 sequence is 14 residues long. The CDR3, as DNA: TGTGCCAGCAGCCAAGGAACGGGGGGAGAGACCCAGTACTTC. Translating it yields CASSQGTGGETQYF.

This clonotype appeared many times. CDR3 residues: CASSQAGTRRSSYNEQFF. The CDR3 DNA is TGCGCCAGCAGCCAGGCAGGGACTCGACGGAGCTCCTACAATGAGCAGTTCTTC. The chain joins TRBV4-3 to TRBJ2-1, with D perhaps matching TRBD2 (6 bases). The germline gives CDR1 LGHNA, CDR2 YSLEER. This CDR3 is built from 18 residues. The ends were cut back, 3 bases at V and 0 bases at J, with 18 bases in the middle.

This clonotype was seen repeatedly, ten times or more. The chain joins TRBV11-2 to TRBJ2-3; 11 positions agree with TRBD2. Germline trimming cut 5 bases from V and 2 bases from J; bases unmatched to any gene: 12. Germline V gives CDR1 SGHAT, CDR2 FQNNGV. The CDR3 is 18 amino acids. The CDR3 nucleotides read TGTGCCAGCAGCCCCGAGGGGGAACTAGCGGGAGTCACAGATACGCAGTATTTT. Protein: CASSPEGELAGVTDTQYF.

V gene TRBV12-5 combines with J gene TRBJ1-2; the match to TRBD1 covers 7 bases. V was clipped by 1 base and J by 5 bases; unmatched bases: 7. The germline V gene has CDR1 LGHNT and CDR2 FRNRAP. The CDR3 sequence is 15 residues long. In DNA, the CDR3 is TGTGCTAGTGGTTTGGCCCGGGGACAGTTGTATGGCTACACCTTC. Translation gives CASGLARGQLYGYTF.

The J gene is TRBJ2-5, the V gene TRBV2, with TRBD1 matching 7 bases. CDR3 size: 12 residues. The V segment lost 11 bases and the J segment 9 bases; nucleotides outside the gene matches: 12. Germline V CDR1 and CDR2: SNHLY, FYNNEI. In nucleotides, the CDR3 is TGTGCCCTCACACGTCAGGGGGACGCCCAGTACTTC. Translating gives CALTRQGDAQYF.

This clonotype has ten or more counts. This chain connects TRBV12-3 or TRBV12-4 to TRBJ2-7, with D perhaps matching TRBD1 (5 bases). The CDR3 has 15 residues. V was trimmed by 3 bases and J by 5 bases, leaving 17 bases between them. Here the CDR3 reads CASSLGPGRLHEQYF. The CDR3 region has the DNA TGTGCCAGCAGTTTGGGTCCAGGGCGACTCCACGAGCAGTACTTC.

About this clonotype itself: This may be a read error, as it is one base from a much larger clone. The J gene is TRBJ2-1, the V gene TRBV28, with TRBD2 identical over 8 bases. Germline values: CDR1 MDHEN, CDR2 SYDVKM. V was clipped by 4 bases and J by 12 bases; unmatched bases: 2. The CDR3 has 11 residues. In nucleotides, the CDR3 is TGTGCCAGCAGTTCCCGGGGGGGGCAGTTCTTC. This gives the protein CASSSRGGQFF. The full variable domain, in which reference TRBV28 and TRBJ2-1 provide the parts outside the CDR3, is DVKVTQSSRYLVKRTGEKVFLECVQDMDHENMFWYRQDPGLGLRLIYFSYDVKMKEKGDIPEGYSVSREKKERFSLILESASTNQTSMYLCASSSRGGQFFGPGTRLTVL.

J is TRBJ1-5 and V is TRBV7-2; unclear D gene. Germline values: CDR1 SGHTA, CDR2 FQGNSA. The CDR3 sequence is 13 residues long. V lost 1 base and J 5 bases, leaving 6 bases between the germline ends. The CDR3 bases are TGTGCCAGCAGCTTAGTTATTTATCAGCCCCAGCATTTT. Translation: CASSLVIYQPQHF.

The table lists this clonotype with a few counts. CDR3: CASSSIGIYEQYF. The CDR3 DNA reads TGTGCCAGCAGCTCAATTGGGATCTACGAGCAGTACTTC. V is TRBV27 and J is TRBJ2-7; D gene ambiguous. Trimming took 6 bases from V and 3 from J, leaving 12 bases between them. The CDR3 length is 13 residues. Looked up from germline, CDR1 is MNHEY and CDR2 is SMNVEV (reference sequence).

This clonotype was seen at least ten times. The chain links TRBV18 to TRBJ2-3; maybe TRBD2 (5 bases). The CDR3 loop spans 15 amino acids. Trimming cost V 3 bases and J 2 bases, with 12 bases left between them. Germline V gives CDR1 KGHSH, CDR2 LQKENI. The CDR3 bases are TGTGCCAGCTCACCGGACGGGAATCCCACAGATACGCAGTATTTT. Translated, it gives CASSPDGNPTDTQYF.

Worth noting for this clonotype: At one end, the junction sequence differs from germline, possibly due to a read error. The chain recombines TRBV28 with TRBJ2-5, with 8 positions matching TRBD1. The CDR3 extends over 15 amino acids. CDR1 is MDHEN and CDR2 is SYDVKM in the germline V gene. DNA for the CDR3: TGTGCCAGCAGTACCCGGGCAGGGGGCGTGGAGACCGAGTACTTC. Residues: CASSTRAGGVETEYF. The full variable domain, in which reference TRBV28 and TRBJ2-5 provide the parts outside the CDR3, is DVKVTQSSRYLVKRTGEKVFLECVQDMDHENMFWYRQDPGLGLRLIYFSYDVKMKEKGDIPEGYSVSREKKERFSLILESASTNQTSMYLCASSTRAGGVETEYFGPGTRLLVL.

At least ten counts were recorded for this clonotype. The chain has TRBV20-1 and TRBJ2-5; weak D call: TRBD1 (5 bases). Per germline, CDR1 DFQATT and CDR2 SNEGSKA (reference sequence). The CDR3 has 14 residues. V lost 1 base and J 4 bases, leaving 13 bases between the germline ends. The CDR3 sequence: CSARAPRVPETQYF. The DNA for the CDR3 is TGCAGTGCTAGAGCTCCCAGGGTGCCAGAGACCCAGTACTTC.

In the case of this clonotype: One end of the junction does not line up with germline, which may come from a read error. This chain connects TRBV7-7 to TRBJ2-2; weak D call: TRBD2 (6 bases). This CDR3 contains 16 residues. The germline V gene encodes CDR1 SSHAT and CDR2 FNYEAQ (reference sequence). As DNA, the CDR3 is TGTGCTAGCAGCTTAGCTGGTAGCGGCAACACCGGGGAGCTGTTTTTT. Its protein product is CASSLAGSGNTGELFF.

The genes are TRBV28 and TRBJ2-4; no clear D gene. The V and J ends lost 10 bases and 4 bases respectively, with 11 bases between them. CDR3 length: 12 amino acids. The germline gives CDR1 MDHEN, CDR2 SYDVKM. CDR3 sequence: CATGFGKNIQYF. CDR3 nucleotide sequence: TGTGCCACCGGGTTTGGGAAAAACATTCAGTACTTC. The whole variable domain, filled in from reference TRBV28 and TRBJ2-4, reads DVKVTQSSRYLVKRTGEKVFLECVQDMDHENMFWYRQDPGLGLRLIYFSYDVKMKEKGDIPEGYSVSREKKERFSLILESASTNQTSMYLCATGFGKNIQYFGAGTRLSVL.

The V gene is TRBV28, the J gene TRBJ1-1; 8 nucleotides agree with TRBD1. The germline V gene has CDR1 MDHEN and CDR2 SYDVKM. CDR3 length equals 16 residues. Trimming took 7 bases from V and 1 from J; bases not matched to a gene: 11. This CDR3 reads CASTETLDRGNTEAFF. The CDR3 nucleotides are TGTGCCAGCACCGAAACTCTCGACAGGGGGAACACTGAAGCTTTCTTT.

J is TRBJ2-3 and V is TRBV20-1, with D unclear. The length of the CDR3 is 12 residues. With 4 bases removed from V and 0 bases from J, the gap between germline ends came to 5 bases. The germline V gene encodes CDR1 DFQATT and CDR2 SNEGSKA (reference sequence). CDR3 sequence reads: CSAKWSTDTQYF. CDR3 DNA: TGCAGTGCTAAGTGGAGCACAGATACGCAGTATTTT.

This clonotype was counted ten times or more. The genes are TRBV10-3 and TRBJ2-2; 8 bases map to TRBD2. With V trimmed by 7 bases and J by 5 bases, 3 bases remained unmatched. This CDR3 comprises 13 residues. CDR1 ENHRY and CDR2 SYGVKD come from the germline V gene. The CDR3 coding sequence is TGTGCCATCACGACGGGAGGGACCGGGGAGCTGTTTTTT. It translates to CAITTGGTGELFF.

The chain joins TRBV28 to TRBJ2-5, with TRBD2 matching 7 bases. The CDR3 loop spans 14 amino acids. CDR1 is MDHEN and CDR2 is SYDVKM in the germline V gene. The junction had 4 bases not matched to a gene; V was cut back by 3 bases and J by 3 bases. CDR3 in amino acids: CASSLGLLEETQYF. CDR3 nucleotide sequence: TGTGCCAGCAGTTTGGGACTATTAGAAGAGACCCAGTACTTC.

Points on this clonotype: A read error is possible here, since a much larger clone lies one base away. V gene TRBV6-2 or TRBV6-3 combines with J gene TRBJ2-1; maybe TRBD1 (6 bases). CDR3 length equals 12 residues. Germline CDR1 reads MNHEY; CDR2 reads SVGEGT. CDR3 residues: CAGSDQGYEQFF. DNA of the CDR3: TGTGCCGGCAGTGACCAGGGGTATGAGCAGTTCTTC.

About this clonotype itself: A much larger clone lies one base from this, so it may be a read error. The CDR3 sequence: CSVGGTSGFSEQFF. As DNA, the CDR3 is TGCAGCGTTGGGGGGACTAGCGGGTTCAGTGAGCAGTTCTTC. This chain links TRBV29-1 with TRBJ2-1, with 12 bases that match TRBD2. This CDR3 is 14 amino acids long. Germline-derived CDR1 and CDR2 are SQVTM and ANQGSEA. Trimming took 4 bases from V and 9 from J; bases not matched to a gene: 7.

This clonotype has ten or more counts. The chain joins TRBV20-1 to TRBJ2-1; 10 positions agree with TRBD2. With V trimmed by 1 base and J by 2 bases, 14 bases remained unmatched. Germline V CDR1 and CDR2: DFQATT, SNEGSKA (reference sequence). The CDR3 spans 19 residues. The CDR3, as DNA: TGCAGTGCTAGAGTGTTGGGAGCGGGAGGGCCTCAGGCCTACAATGAGCAGTTCTTC. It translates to CSARVLGAGGPQAYNEQFF.

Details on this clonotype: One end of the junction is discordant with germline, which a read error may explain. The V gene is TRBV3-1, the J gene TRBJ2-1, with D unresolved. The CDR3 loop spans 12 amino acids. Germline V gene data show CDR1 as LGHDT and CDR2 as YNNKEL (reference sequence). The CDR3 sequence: CASSQGGYSAVF. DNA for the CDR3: TGTGCCAGCAGCCAAGGAGGCTACTCGGCCGTCTTC.

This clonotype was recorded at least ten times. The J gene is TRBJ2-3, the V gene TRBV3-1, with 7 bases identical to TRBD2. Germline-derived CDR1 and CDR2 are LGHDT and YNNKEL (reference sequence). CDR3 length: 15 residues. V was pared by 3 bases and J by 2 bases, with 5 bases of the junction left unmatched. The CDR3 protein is CASSQGAGFTDTQYF. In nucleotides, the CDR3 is TGTGCCAGCAGCCAGGGAGCGGGATTCACAGATACGCAGTATTTT.

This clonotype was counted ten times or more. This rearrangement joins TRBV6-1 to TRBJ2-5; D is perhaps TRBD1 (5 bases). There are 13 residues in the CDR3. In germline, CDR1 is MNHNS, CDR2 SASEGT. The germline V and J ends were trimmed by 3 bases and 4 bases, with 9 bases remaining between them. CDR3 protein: CASSEGLRETQYF. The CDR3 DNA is TGTGCCAGCAGTGAGGGGCTGCGAGAGACCCAGTACTTC.

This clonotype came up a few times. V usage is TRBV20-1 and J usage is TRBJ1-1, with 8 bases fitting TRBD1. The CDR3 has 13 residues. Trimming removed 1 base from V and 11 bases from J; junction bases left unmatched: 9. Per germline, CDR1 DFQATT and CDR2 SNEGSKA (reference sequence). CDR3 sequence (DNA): TGCAGTGCTAGAGGCACCTCCAGGGGGCATGCTTTCTTT. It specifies CSARGTSRGHAFF.

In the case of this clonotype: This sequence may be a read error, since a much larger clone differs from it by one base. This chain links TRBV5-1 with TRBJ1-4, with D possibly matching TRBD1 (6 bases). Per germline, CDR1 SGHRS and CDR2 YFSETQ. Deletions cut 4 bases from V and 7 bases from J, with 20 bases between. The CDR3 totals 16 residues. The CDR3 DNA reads TGCGCCAGCAGCCTACTCTACAGGGTAGCTAGTGAAAAACTGTTTTTT. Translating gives CASSLLYRVASEKLFF.

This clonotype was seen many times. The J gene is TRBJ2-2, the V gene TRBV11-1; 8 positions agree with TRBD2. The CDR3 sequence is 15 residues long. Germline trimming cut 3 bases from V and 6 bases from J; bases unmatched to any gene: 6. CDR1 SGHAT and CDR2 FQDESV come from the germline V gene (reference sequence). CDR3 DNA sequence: TGTGCCAGCAGCTTCAGACTAGCGACCGCCGGGGAGCTGTTTTTT. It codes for CASSFRLATAGELFF.

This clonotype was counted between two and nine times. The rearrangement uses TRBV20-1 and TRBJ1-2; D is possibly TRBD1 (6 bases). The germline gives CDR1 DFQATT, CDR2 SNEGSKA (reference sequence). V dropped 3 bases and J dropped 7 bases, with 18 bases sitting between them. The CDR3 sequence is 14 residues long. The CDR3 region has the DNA TGCAGTGCTAGCGTTACCCAGGGGAATAGTGGCTACACCTTC. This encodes CSASVTQGNSGYTF.

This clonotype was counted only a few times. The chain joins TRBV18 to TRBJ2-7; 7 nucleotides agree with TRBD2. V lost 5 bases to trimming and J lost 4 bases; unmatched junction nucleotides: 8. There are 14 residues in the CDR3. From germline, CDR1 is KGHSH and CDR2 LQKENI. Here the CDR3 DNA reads TGTGCCAGCTCAAGTGGGAGGGCCGTATACGAGCAGTACTTC. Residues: CASSSGRAVYEQYF. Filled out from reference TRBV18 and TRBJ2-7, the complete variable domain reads NAGVMQNPRHLVRRRGQEARLRCSPMKGHSHVYWYRQLPEEGLKFMVYLQKENIIDESGMPKERFSAEFPKEGPSILRIQQVVRGDSAAYFCASSSGRAVYEQYFGPGTRLTVT.

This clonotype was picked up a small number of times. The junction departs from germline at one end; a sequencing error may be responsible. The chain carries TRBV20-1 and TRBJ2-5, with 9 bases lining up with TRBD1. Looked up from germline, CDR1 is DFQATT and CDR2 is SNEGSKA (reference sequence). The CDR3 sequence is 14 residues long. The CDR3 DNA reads TGCAGTACTAGTTCGGGACAGGGAGGAGAGACCCAGTACTTC. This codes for CSTSSGQGGETQYF.